Each of the 32 T cell receptor beta chains below was sequenced from the same sample in a study of blood T cell repertoires in COVID-19. Sequencing used immunoSEQ multiplex PCR; TCRdb keeps in-frame clones, though not all of them. The repertoire has roughly 400,000 clones, about 92% of them found once; the top ten carry under 0.7%. The sample comprised PBMCs or T cells enriched from blood (not recorded which). Every receptor here comes from a man in his late teens or twenties who had recovered from COVID-19.

The CDR3: CASSEAVQGAKQYF. CDR3 bases: TGTGCCAGCAGTGAAGCAGTACAGGGGGCTAAGCAGTACTTC. V and J are TRBV2 and TRBJ2-7, with 9 bases aligning to TRBD1. Germline CDR1 and CDR2: SNHLY and FYNNEI. This CDR3 has 14 residues. The ends lost 0 bases at V and 8 bases at J; junction bases unmatched: 5.

The V call is TRBV19, the J call TRBJ1-2; D perhaps matches TRBD1 (5 bases). V lost 5 bases and J 7 bases, leaving 14 bases between the germline ends. The CDR3 has 13 amino acids. Germline values: CDR1 LNHDA, CDR2 SQIVND (reference sequence). CDR3 nucleotides: TGTGCCAGTAGTGACTGGGGGGGGTTTGGCTACACCTTC. This sequence encodes CASSDWGGFGYTF.

The genes are TRBV27 and TRBJ2-1; D perhaps matches TRBD2 (7 bases). The germline V gene encodes CDR1 MNHEY and CDR2 SMNVEV (reference sequence). Between the trimmed V and J ends, which lost 5 bases and 2 bases, there was a span of 10 bases. The CDR3 totals 14 residues. This chain's CDR3 is CASSGRGAYNEQFF. CDR3 nucleotides: TGTGCCAGCAGTGGGAGGGGGGCCTACAATGAGCAGTTCTTC.

This chain links TRBV7-3 with TRBJ1-1, with D perhaps TRBD1 (6 bases). With 2 bases removed from V and 3 bases from J, the gap between germline ends came to 19 bases. This CDR3 has 17 residues. Germline loops: CDR1 SGHTA, CDR2 FQGTGA. CDR3 amino acids: CASSLGRRLGGDTEAFF. The CDR3 DNA is TGTGCCAGCAGCTTAGGTCGCCGGTTAGGGGGAGACACTGAAGCTTTCTTT.

The rearrangement joins TRBV5-4 to TRBJ2-7; TRBD1 aligns across 8 bases. J was trimmed by 0 bases and V by 0 bases; bases with no gene match: 2. Per germline, CDR1 SGHNT and CDR2 YYREEE (reference sequence). This CDR3 has 15 residues. CDR3 in DNA: TGTGCCAGCAGCTTGGGGACAGGGATCTCCTACGAGCAGTACTTC. It encodes CASSLGTGISYEQYF.

The V gene is TRBV7-9, the J gene TRBJ2-1, with unresolved D. CDR1 is SEHNR, CDR2 FQNEAQ, per germline (reference sequence). CDR3 length: 15 residues. The ends were cut back, 5 bases at V and 0 bases at J, with 11 bases in the middle. As DNA, the CDR3 is TGTGCCAGCAGCCTAGACTTAAGCTCCTACAATGAGCAGTTCTTC. Its translation: CASSLDLSSYNEQFF.

The chain is built from TRBV7-2 and TRBJ1-3; D gene ambiguous. This CDR3 is built from 15 residues. Trimming stripped 6 bases from V and 1 base from J, with 13 bases between. Germline lookup yields CDR1 SGHTA and CDR2 FQGNSA. CDR3 amino acids: CASRLPGSSGNTIYF. The CDR3 region has the DNA TGTGCCAGCAGACTCCCCGGGTCTTCTGGAAACACCATATATTTT.

The chain joins TRBV2 to TRBJ2-7; 7 bases match TRBD1. The CDR3 loop spans 13 amino acids. Trimming cost V 5 bases and J 2 bases; bases outside gene matches: 3. Germline V gene data show CDR1 as SNHLY and CDR2 as FYNNEI. The CDR3 region has the DNA TGTGCCAGCAGTATAGGACAGGCCTACGAGCAGTACTTC. Its translation: CASSIGQAYEQYF.

The chain couples TRBV3-1 (or the pseudogene TRBV3-2) to TRBJ2-2, with 12 bases that match TRBD2. The CDR3 has 15 residues. Germline V gene sequence: CDR1 LGHDT, CDR2 YNNKEL (reference sequence). The ends lost 6 bases at V and 5 bases at J; junction bases unmatched: 4. CDR3 residues: CASRGGLAGTGELFF. CDR3 DNA: TGTGCCAGCAGGGGAGGACTAGCGGGGACCGGGGAGCTGTTTTTT.

The V gene is TRBV2, the J gene TRBJ1-5; D is ambiguous. V gave up 3 bases and J gave up 4 bases, with 13 bases separating them. Germline CDR1 SNHLY, CDR2 FYNNEI. CDR3 size: 15 residues. CDR3 in DNA: TGTGCCAGCAGTGATTCCGGGTTAAGGAATCAGCCCCAGCATTTT. Protein: CASSDSGLRNQPQHF.

The rearrangement links TRBV5-1 to TRBJ2-5; possible D gene TRBD1, 5 bases. The CDR3 spans 15 residues. The germline V gene encodes CDR1 SGHRS and CDR2 YFSETQ. Trimming cost V 4 bases and J 5 bases, with 18 bases left between them. CDR3 in amino acids: CASSPDNPSVETQYF. As DNA, the CDR3 is TGCGCCAGCAGCCCGGACAATCCGTCCGTGGAGACCCAGTACTTC.

This clone was seen only once. The J gene is TRBJ2-3, the V gene TRBV11-3; 8 bases line up with TRBD2. Losses at the gene ends were 5 bases for V and 6 bases for J; bases not matched to a gene: 10. This CDR3 region has 15 residues. Germline CDR1 reads SGHNT; CDR2 reads YENEEA. Here the CDR3 reads CASSLGIAGLDTQYF. CDR3 nucleotide sequence: TGTGCCAGCAGCCTTGGTATAGCGGGGTTGGATACGCAGTATTTT.

The gene calls are TRBV19 and TRBJ2-1; tentatively, D is TRBD2 (5 bases). The CDR3 extends over 13 amino acids. Germline lookup yields CDR1 LNHDA and CDR2 SQIVND (reference sequence). V lost 6 bases and J 6 bases, leaving 12 bases between the germline ends. CDR3 loop: CASSPGGRNEQFF. The CDR3 DNA follows: TGTGCCAGTAGCCCAGGAGGTCGCAATGAGCAGTTCTTC. The full variable domain, in which reference TRBV19 and TRBJ2-1 provide the parts outside the CDR3, is DGGITQSPKYLFRKEGQNVTLSCEQNLNHDAMYWYRQDPGQGLRLIYYSQIVNDFQKGDIAEGYSVSREKKESFPLTVTSAQKNPTAFYLCASSPGGRNEQFFGPGTRLTVL.

V usage is TRBV3-1 (or the pseudogene TRBV3-2) and J usage is TRBJ1-3; D remains ambiguous. From germline, CDR1 is LGHDT and CDR2 YNNKEL (reference sequence). The V end lost 0 bases, the J end lost 0 bases, and 6 bases lay between the germline ends. This CDR3 is built from 15 residues. CDR3 residues: CASSQELVSGNTIYF. CDR3 in DNA: TGTGCCAGCAGCCAAGAATTAGTCTCTGGAAACACCATATATTTT.

This clone came up a few times. Relative to the germline gene, one junction end is altered; a read error may explain this. V usage is TRBV2 and J usage is TRBJ1-4, with TRBD1 identical over 8 bases. CDR3 length: 11 amino acids. From germline, CDR1 is SNHLY and CDR2 FYNNEI. The chain's CDR3 is CASSEKQGGVF. As DNA, the CDR3 is TGTGCCAGCAGTGAAAAACAGGGGGGGGTTTTT.

The J gene is TRBJ1-5, the V gene TRBV4-2; 7 bases align to TRBD1. Germline V gene lookup returns CDR1 LGHNA and CDR2 YNFKEQ. This CDR3 is 15 amino acids long. V trimming: 2 bases; J trimming: 3 bases; junction bases outside the gene matches: 4. CDR3 DNA: TGTGCCAGCAGCCAATACAGGGGCGCCAATCAGCCCCAGCATTTT. Residues: CASSQYRGANQPQHF.

The CDR3 region has the DNA TGTGCCAGCAGTGAATCTAGCGGAGTCATCAATGAGCAGTTCTTC. This encodes CASSESSGVINEQFF. The chain is built from TRBV6-1 and TRBJ2-1, with 7 bases matching TRBD2. The CDR3 is 15 residues long. V was clipped by 2 bases and J by 6 bases; unmatched bases: 7. Germline V gene sequence: CDR1 MNHNS, CDR2 SASEGT.

The chain has TRBV15 and TRBJ1-4; 8 nucleotides align to TRBD1. This CDR3 has 16 amino acids. The germline gives CDR1 LNHNV, CDR2 YYDKDF (reference sequence). J was trimmed by 7 bases and V by 4 bases; bases with no gene match: 11. The chain's CDR3 is CATSTRQGSLGEKLFF. The CDR3 DNA reads TGTGCCACCAGCACGAGACAGGGGTCGCTCGGTGAAAAACTGTTTTTT. The full variable domain, rest sourced from reference TRBV15 and TRBJ1-4, is DAMVIQNPRYQVTQFGKPVTLSCSQTLNHNVMYWYQQKSSQAPKLLFHYYDKDFNNEADTPDNFQSRRPNTSFCFLDIRSPGLGDTAMYLCATSTRQGSLGEKLFFGSGTQLSVL.

The chain joins TRBV19 to TRBJ1-3; TRBD1 might be the D (6 bases). The CDR3 covers 17 residues. Per germline, CDR1 LNHDA and CDR2 SQIVND (reference sequence). V dropped 4 bases and J dropped 0 bases, with 16 bases sitting between them. The CDR3 region is CASSTFSRTASGNTIYF. DNA for the CDR3: TGTGCCAGTAGTACCTTTTCCCGGACAGCCTCTGGAAACACCATATATTTT.

V and J are TRBV11-2 and TRBJ1-6, with unresolved D. The CDR3 is 13 amino acids. V was shortened by 4 bases and J by 11 bases, with 12 bases between the two germline ends. From germline, CDR1 is SGHAT and CDR2 FQNNGV. The CDR3 loop reads CASSSIAGPPLHF. The CDR3 DNA sequence: TGTGCCAGCAGCTCAATCGCGGGTCCACCCCTCCACTTT.

The chain employs TRBV27 and TRBJ1-2; D may be TRBD1 (6 bases). Germline CDR1 MNHEY, CDR2 SMNVEV (reference sequence). V was shortened by 6 bases and J by 7 bases, with 12 bases between the two germline ends. The CDR3 spans 12 residues. The CDR3: CASSKNRVGYTF. DNA of the CDR3: TGTGCCAGCAGCAAGAACAGGGTTGGCTACACCTTC.

V is TRBV27 and J is TRBJ1-5, with a tentative D call TRBD1 (6 bases). Germline values: CDR1 MNHEY, CDR2 SMNVEV (reference sequence). The CDR3 length is 17 residues. V shed 2 bases and J shed 1 base, with 15 bases lying between them. The CDR3 sequence: CASSLTGSDRSNQPQHF. CDR3 nucleotide sequence: TGTGCCAGCAGTTTAACTGGTAGCGACAGGAGCAATCAGCCCCAGCATTTT.

The rearrangement uses TRBV15 and TRBJ2-7, with D possibly being TRBD2 (7 bases). The length of the CDR3 is 14 residues. V lost 5 bases, J lost 6 bases, and 17 bases lay in between. Germline CDR1 LNHNV, CDR2 YYDKDF (reference sequence). The CDR3 loop is CATSSRLGGAEQYF. Here the CDR3 DNA reads TGTGCCACCAGCTCCCGGTTGGGGGGGGCCGAGCAGTACTTC.

The rearrangement joins TRBV28 to TRBJ2-7; 7 bases line up with TRBD1. Germline lookup yields CDR1 MDHEN and CDR2 SYDVKM. With V trimmed by 6 bases and J by 0 bases, 5 bases remained unmatched. The CDR3 contains 14 residues. Here the CDR3 DNA reads TGTGCCAGCAGGCCGGGACAGCTCTCCTACGAGCAGTACTTC. Translated: CASRPGQLSYEQYF.

The rearrangement uses TRBV10-2 and TRBJ2-7, with D maybe TRBD1 (6 bases). The germline V and J ends were trimmed by 5 bases and 3 bases, with 14 bases remaining between them. Germline CDR1 reads WSHSY; CDR2 reads SAAADI. This CDR3 has 14 amino acids. CDR3 coding DNA: TGCGCCAGCAGTCCCGACAGGTTAGTCTACGAGCAGTACTTC. This encodes CASSPDRLVYEQYF.

The genes are TRBV6-6 and TRBJ1-3; possible D gene TRBD1, 5 bases. The CDR3 loop spans 13 amino acids. Trimming cost V 6 bases and J 4 bases, with 10 bases left between them. CDR1 is MNHNY and CDR2 is SVGAGI in the germline V gene (reference sequence). CDR3 in DNA: TGTGCCAGCAGGGATCAGGGCGGAAACACCATATATTTT. As protein: CASRDQGGNTIYF.

This rearrangement joins TRBV24-1 to TRBJ2-1; TRBD1 matches 7 bases. Per germline, CDR1 KGHDR and CDR2 SFDVKD. V lost 5 bases, J lost 7 bases, and 13 bases stayed unmatched. The length of the CDR3 is 16 residues. CDR3 sequence: CATSAQRQGRVNEQFF. For the CDR3, the DNA is TGTGCCACCAGTGCCCAAAGACAGGGCAGGGTAAATGAGCAGTTCTTC.

This clone showed up just a few times. This chain uses TRBV19 with TRBJ1-5, with unresolved D. The V gene lost 3 bases and the J gene lost 0 bases, with 15 bases spanning the gap. The CDR3 loop spans 17 amino acids. From germline, CDR1 is LNHDA and CDR2 SQIVND (reference sequence). The CDR3 loop reads CASSMALGSNSNQPQHF. For the CDR3, the DNA is TGTGCCAGTAGTATGGCCCTTGGGAGTAATAGCAATCAGCCCCAGCATTTT.

This chain uses TRBV7-2 with TRBJ2-3; D is possibly TRBD2 (5 bases). This CDR3 has 15 residues. Germline V gene sequence: CDR1 SGHTA, CDR2 FQGNSA. Trimming pared 3 bases from V and 1 base from J, leaving 11 bases between. CDR3 sequence (DNA): TGTGCCAGCAGCTTTAGCGCCTTTGGCACAGATACGCAGTATTTT. Residues: CASSFSAFGTDTQYF.

The chain links TRBV6-5 to TRBJ1-6, with a tentative D call TRBD1 (6 bases). Trimming took off 6 bases at V and 10 bases at J, with 16 bases between the two ends. Germline CDR1 reads MNHEY; CDR2 reads SVGAGI. The CDR3 runs 14 residues. The CDR3 is CASSRTGSNSPLHF. The CDR3 DNA sequence: TGTGCCAGCAGCAGAACAGGGTCGAACTCACCCCTCCACTTT.

V is TRBV14 and J is TRBJ2-1; D gene unclear. Germline lookup yields CDR1 SGHDN and CDR2 FVKESK. The CDR3 contains 13 residues. V gave up 4 bases and J gave up 4 bases, with 8 bases separating them. CDR3 coding DNA: TGTGCCAGCAGCCCAGACCTTTACAATGAGCAGTTCTTC. Translation: CASSPDLYNEQFF.

The chain has TRBV20-1 and TRBJ2-1, with TRBD2 as a possible D gene (6 bases). Germline lookup yields CDR1 DFQATT and CDR2 SNEGSKA (reference sequence). The CDR3 contains 14 residues. The V and J ends lost 3 bases and 2 bases respectively, with 11 bases between them. The CDR3 spells CSASGSGTYNEQFF. DNA of the CDR3: TGCAGTGCTAGTGGTAGCGGTACCTACAATGAGCAGTTCTTC.